Below, 5 T cell receptor beta chains from the same sample are listed, as sequenced in a study of type 1 and type 2 diabetes patients. Amplification started from genomic DNA. The TCR beta CDR3 region was amplified using 30 forward and 13 reverse primers. TCRdb called the multiplex PCR reads again in MiXCR, with one record for every CDR3 protein. The data contain 250,000 or so distinct CDR3 sequences, around 50% of them seen just once; the ten biggest clones take up roughly 15%. Sequencing input: peripheral blood mononuclear cells (PBMCs). The source is a man younger than 30 with type 2 diabetes.

V and J are TRBV19 and TRBJ1-2; D uncertain. Germline lookup yields CDR1 LNHDA and CDR2 SQIVND (reference sequence). V was trimmed by 7 bases and J by 4 bases, leaving 16 bases between them. This CDR3 is built from 14 residues. The CDR3 DNA sequence: TGTGCCAGTACCCTGGGTCAGACCGTCTATGGCTACACCTTC. Protein product: CASTLGQTVYGYTF.

The V call is TRBV10-2, the J call TRBJ2-1, with D perhaps matching TRBD1 (6 bases). The V end was cut by 5 bases, the J end by 8 bases, with 13 bases between. The CDR3 covers 13 residues. CDR1 and CDR2 (germline): WSHSY, SAAADI. The CDR3 here is CASSTGLGDEQFF. In DNA form, the CDR3 reads TGCGCCAGCAGTACAGGGCTCGGGGATGAGCAGTTCTTC.

The CDR3 is CASSLGGGSPLHF. CDR3 coding DNA: TGTGCCAGCAGTTTGGGCGGTGGTTCACCCCTCCACTTT. The gene calls are TRBV6-1 and TRBJ1-6; no reliable D call. The CDR3 is made up of 13 amino acids. CDR1 is MNHNS and CDR2 is SASEGT in the germline V gene. V lost 5 bases to trimming and J lost 9 bases, with 11 bases between them.

This clonotype was detected only a few times. The rearrangement joins TRBV20-1 to TRBJ2-7, with TRBD2 matching over 8 bases. Germline values: CDR1 DFQATT, CDR2 SNEGSKA (reference sequence). The CDR3 loop spans 16 amino acids. Trimming at V came to 0 bases and at J to 2 bases, leaving 9 bases not matched to a gene. The CDR3 DNA follows: TGCAGTGCTAGAGATCAGCGAGCGGGGGTGACCTACGAGCAGTACTTC. This translates into CSARDQRAGVTYEQYF.

This clonotype appeared a single time. The junction differs from germline at one of its ends, possibly a read error. The V call is TRBV30, the J call TRBJ2-5; 9 bases map to TRBD2. The V gene's germline CDR1 is GTSNPN and CDR2 SVGIG (reference sequence). The CDR3 length is 14 residues. The CDR3: CAWSVAGGQEAQYF. CDR3 nucleotides: TGTGCCTGGAGTGTAGCGGGGGGCCAAGAGGCCCAGTACTTC. Drawing the rest from reference TRBV30 and TRBJ2-5, the complete variable domain is SQTIHQWPATLVQPVGSPLSLECTVEGTSNPNLYWYRQAAGRGLQLLFYSVGIGQISSEVPQNLSASRPQDRQFILSSKKLLLSDSGFYLCAWSVAGGQEAQYFGPGTRLLVL.